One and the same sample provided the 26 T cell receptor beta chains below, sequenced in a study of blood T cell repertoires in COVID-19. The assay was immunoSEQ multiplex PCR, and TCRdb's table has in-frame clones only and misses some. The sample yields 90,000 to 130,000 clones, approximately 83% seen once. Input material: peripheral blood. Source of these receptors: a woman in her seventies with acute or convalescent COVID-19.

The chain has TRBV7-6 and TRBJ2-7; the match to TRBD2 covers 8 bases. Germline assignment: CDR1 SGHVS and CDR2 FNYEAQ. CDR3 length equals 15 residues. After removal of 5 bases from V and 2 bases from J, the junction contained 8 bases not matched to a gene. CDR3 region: CASSPGTSRAYEQYF. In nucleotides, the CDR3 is TGTGCCAGCAGCCCGGGGACTAGTCGGGCCTACGAGCAGTACTTC.

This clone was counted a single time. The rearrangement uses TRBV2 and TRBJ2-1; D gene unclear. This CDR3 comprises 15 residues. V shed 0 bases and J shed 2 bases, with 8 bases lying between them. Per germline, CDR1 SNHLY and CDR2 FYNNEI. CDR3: CASSEARQAYNEQFF. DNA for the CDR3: TGTGCCAGCAGTGAAGCCCGACAAGCCTACAATGAGCAGTTCTTC.

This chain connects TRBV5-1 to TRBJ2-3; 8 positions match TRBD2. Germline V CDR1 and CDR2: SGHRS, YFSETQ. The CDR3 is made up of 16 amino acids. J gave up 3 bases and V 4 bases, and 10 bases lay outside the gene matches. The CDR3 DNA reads TGCGCCAGCAGCCAACAGACGGGGGGGTTAACAGATACGCAGTATTTT. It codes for CASSQQTGGLTDTQYF. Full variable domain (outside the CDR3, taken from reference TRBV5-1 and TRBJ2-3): KAGVTQTPRYLIKTRGQQVTLSCSPISGHRSVSWYQQTPGQGLQFLFEYFSETQRNKGNFPGRFSGRQFSNSRSEMNVSTLELGDSALYLCASSQQTGGLTDTQYFGPGTRLTVL.

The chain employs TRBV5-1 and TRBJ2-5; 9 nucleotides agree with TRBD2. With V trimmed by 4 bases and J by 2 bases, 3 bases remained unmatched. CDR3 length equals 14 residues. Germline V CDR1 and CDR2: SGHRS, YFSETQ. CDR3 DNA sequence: TGCGCCAGCAGCGCTAGCGGGAAACAAGAGACCCAGTACTTC. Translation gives CASSASGKQETQYF.

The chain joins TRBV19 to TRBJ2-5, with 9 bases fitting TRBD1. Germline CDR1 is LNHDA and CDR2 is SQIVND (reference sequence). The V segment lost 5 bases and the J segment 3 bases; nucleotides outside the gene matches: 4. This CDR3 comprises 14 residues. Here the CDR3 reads CASSSRTGEETQYF. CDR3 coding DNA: TGTGCCAGTAGTTCCCGGACAGGGGAAGAGACCCAGTACTTC.

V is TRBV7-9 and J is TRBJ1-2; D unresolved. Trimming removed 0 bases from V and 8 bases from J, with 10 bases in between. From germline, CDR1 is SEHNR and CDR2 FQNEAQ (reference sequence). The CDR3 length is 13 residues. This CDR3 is CASSLAGSSGYTF. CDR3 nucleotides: TGTGCCAGCAGCTTAGCGGGCAGCAGCGGCTACACCTTC.

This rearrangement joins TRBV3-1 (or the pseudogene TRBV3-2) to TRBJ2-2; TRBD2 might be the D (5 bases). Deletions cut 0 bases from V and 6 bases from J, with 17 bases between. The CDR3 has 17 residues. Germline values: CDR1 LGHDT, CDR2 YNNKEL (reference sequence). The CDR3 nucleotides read TGTGCCAGCAGCCAAGATCCGAGGCTAGCCAGCGCCGGGGAGCTGTTTTTT. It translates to CASSQDPRLASAGELFF.

CDR3 sequence reads: CASRLLTGGTEAFF. CDR3 DNA sequence: TGTGCCAGCAGGTTGCTCACAGGGGGGACTGAAGCTTTCTTT. This chain connects TRBV6-5 to TRBJ1-1; the match to TRBD1 covers 8 bases. The CDR3 contains 14 residues. V dropped 6 bases and J dropped 5; count of bases not matched to a gene: 8. Per the germline V gene, CDR1 is MNHEY and CDR2 is SVGAGI.

The CDR3 coding sequence is TGTGCCAGTAAGGCAGGGGGGAACACTGAAGCTTTCTTT. This encodes CASKAGGNTEAFF. This chain uses TRBV19 with TRBJ1-1; 7 nucleotides match TRBD1. The trim removed 7 bases at V and 1 base at J, leaving 3 bases unmatched. The CDR3 runs to 13 residues. In germline, CDR1 is LNHDA, CDR2 SQIVND (reference sequence).

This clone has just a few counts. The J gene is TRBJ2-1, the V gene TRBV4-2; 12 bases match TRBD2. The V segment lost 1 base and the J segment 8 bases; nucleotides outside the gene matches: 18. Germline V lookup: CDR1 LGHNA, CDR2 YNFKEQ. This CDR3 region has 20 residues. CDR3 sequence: CASSQAHLAGGPPSTDEQFF. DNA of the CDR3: TGTGCCAGCAGCCAAGCACACCTAGCGGGGGGGCCGCCTTCCACCGATGAGCAGTTCTTC.

This CDR3 is CASSPGGTQSMEQFF. The CDR3 nucleotides read TGTGCCAGCAGCCCCGGGGGGACTCAGAGTATGGAGCAGTTCTTC. The chain carries TRBV7-2 and TRBJ2-1; 7 nucleotides match TRBD2. V lost 5 bases to trimming and J lost 10 bases; unmatched junction nucleotides: 14. The germline V gene encodes CDR1 SGHTA and CDR2 FQGNSA. There are 15 residues in the CDR3.

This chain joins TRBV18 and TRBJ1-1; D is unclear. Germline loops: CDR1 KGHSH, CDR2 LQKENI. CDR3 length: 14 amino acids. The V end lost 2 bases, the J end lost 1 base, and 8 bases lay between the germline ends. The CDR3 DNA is TGTGCCAGCTCACCAGGAGCGGGGAACACTGAAGCTTTCTTT. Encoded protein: CASSPGAGNTEAFF. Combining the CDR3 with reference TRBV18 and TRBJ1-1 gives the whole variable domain NAGVMQNPRHLVRRRGQEARLRCSPMKGHSHVYWYRQLPEEGLKFMVYLQKENIIDESGMPKERFSAEFPKEGPSILRIQQVVRGDSAAYFCASSPGAGNTEAFFGQGTRLTVV.

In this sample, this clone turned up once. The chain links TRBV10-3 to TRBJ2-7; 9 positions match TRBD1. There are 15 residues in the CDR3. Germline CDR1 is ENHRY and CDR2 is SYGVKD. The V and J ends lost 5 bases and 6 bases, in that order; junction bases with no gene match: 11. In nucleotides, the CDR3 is TGTGCCATCAGTAATCCCGGGGACAGGGAGCGCGAGCAGTACTTC. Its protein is CAISNPGDREREQYF.

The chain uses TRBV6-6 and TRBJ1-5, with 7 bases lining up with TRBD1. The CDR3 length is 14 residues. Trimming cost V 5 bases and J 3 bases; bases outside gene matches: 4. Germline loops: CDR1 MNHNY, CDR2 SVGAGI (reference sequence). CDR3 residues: CASSPGGTNQPQHF. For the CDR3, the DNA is TGTGCCAGCAGTCCAGGGGGGACCAATCAGCCCCAGCATTTT.

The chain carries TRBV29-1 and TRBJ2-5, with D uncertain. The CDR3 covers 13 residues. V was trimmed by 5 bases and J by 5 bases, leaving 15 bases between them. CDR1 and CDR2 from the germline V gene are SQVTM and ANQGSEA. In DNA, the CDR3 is TGCAGCGTTCAGAAACAGATTAAGGAGACCCAGTACTTC. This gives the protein CSVQKQIKETQYF.

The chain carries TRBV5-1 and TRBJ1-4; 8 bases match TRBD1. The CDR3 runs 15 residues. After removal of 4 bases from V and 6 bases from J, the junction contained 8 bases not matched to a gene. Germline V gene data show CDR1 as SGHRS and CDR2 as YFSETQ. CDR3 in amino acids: CASSPDPGQDEKLFF. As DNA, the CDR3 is TGCGCCAGCAGCCCCGATCCGGGACAGGATGAAAAACTGTTTTTT.

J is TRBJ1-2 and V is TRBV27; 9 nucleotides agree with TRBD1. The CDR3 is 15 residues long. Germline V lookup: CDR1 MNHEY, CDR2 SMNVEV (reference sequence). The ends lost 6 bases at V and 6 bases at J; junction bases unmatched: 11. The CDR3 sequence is CASSLLTGGGDGYTF. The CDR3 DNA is TGTGCCAGCAGCCTTTTAACAGGGGGCGGAGATGGCTACACCTTC.

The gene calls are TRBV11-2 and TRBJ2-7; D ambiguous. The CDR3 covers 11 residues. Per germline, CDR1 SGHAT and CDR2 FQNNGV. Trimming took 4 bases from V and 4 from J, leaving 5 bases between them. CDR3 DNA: TGTGCCAGCAGCTCACTATACGAGCAGTACTTC. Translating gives CASSSLYEQYF. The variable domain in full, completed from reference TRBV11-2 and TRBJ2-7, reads EAGVAQSPRYKIIEKRQSVAFWCNPISGHATLYWYQQILGQGPKLLIQFQNNGVVDDSQLPKDRFSAERLKGVDSTLKIQPAKLEDSAVYLCASSSLYEQYFGPGTRLTVT.

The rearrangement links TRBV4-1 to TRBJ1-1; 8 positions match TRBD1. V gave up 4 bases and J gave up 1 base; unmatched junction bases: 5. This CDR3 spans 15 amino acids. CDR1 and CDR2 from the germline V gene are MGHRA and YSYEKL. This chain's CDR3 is CASSRAGTGNTEAFF. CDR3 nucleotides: TGCGCCAGCAGCCGGGCCGGGACAGGGAACACTGAAGCTTTCTTT.

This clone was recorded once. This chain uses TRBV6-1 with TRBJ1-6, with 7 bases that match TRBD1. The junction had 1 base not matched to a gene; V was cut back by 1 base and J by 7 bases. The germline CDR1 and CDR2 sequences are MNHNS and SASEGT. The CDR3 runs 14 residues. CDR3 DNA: TGTGCCAGCAGTGAAGGCAGGGGGAATTCACCCCTCCACTTT. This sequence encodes CASSEGRGNSPLHF.

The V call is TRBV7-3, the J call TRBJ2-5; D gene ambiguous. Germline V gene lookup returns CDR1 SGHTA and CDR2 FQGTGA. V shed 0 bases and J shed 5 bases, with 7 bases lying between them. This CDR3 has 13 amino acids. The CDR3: CASSLTRRETQYF. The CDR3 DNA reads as TGTGCCAGCAGCTTAACGCGCAGGGAGACCCAGTACTTC.

CDR3 DNA: TGCGCCAGCAGCTTGGAGGGGGTCAATGAAAAACTGTTTTTT. It specifies CASSLEGVNEKLFF. V and J are TRBV5-1 and TRBJ1-4; TRBD1 might be the D (6 bases). Germline V CDR1 and CDR2: SGHRS, YFSETQ. Trimming removed 0 bases from V and 5 bases from J, with 8 bases in between. This CDR3 is 14 amino acids long.

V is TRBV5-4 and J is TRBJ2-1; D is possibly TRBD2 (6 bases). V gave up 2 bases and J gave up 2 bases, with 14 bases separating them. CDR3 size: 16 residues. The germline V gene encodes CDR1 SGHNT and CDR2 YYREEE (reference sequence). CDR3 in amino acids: CASSLGGNNAYNEQFF. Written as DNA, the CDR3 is TGTGCCAGCAGCTTAGGAGGGAACAACGCCTACAATGAGCAGTTCTTC.

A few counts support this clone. The chain's CDR3 is CAWSRRGLSTGELFF. The CDR3 DNA reads TGTGCCTGGTCTCGAAGGGGACTTTCCACCGGGGAGCTGTTTTTT. The rearrangement uses TRBV30 and TRBJ2-2, with a possible D match to TRBD2 (6 bases). The CDR3 sequence is 15 residues long. The V gene's germline CDR1 is GTSNPN and CDR2 SVGIG (reference sequence). Between the trimmed V and J ends, which lost 5 bases and 4 bases, there was a span of 17 bases.

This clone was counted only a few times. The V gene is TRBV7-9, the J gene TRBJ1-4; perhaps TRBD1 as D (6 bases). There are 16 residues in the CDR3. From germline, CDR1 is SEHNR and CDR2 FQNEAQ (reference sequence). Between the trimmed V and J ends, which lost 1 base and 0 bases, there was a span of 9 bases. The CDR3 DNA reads TGTGCCAGCAGCTTAGGGACAGCTTCAACTAATGAAAAACTGTTTTTT. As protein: CASSLGTASTNEKLFF.

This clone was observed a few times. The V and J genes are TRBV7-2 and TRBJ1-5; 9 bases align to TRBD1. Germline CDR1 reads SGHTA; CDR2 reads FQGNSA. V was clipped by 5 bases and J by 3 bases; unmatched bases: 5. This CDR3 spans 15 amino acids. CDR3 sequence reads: CASSVQGAYNQPQHF. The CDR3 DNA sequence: TGTGCCAGCAGCGTACAGGGGGCTTACAATCAGCCCCAGCATTTT.